This T cell receptor (beta chain) was identified during a study of blood T cell repertoires in COVID-19. Whole-study context: Italy, Spain and the United States were the sources of the convalescent and acute COVID-19 samples. PBMCs, B-cell-depleted T cells, or T cells provided the cDNA or gDNA that made up the material.

Seattle participants joined during active infection and were tracked over time. The germline V gene encodes CDR1 SGHTS and CDR2 YDEGEE. V was trimmed by 6 bases and J by 3 bases, leaving 10 bases between them. CDR3 length: 13 residues. Original methodology: The authors estimated nucleated cell counts from reference gene primer amplification. Using immunoSEQ multiplex PCR, the repertoire was profiled, and TCRdb retains in-frame clones only, with some absent. V, J and clone size reflect that table, while D and trimming were determined from the DNA. The data show almost 200,000 clones, with around four fifths seen just once and 0.95% held by the top ten.

The TCR sequence derives from a man between 60 and 75 years old with COVID-19, enrolled during active disease. Sequencing used peripheral blood. The chain is built from TRBV5-8 and TRBJ1-5, with a possible D match to TRBD1 (6 bases). The CDR3 coding sequence is TGTGCCAGCATCGGACAGAACAATCAGCCCCAGCATTTT. This translates into CASIGQNNQPQHF.